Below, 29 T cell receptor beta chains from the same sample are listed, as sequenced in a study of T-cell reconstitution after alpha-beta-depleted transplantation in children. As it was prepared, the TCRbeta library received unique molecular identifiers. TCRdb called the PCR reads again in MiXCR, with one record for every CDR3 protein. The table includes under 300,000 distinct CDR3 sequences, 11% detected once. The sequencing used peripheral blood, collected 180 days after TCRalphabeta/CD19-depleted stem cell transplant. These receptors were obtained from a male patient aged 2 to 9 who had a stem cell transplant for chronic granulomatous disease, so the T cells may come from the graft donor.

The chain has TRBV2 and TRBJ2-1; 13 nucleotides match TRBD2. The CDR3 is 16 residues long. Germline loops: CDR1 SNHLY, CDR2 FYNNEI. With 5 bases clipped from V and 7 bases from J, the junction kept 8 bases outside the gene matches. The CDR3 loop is CASSRQGLAGMNEQFF. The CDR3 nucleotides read TGTGCCAGCAGTAGACAGGGACTAGCGGGGATGAATGAGCAGTTCTTC.

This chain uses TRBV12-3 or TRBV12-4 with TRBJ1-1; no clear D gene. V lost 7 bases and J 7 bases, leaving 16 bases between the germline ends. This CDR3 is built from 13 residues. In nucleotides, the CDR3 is TGTGCCAGCATCATTACGGTGGGCGGTGAAGCTTTCTTT. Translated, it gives CASIITVGGEAFF.

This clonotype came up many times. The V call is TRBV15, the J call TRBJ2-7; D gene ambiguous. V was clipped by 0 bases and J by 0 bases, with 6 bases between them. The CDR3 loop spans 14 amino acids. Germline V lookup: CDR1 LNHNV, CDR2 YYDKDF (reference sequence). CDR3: CATSRDQGSYEQYF. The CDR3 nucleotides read TGTGCCACCAGCAGAGACCAAGGCTCCTACGAGCAGTACTTC.

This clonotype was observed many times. Written as DNA, the CDR3 is TGCAGCGCGGCCACCTACTCGGGGGATAAAATAGCCCAGTACTTC. Protein: CSAATYSGDKIAQYF. J is TRBJ2-5 and V is TRBV20-1, with D perhaps matching TRBD2 (6 bases). The CDR3 has 15 amino acids. Per germline, CDR1 DFQATT and CDR2 SNEGSKA (reference sequence).

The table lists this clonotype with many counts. The CDR3 sequence: CASRLAGGPYNEQFF. CDR3 nucleotides: TGCGCCAGCAGGCTAGCGGGAGGGCCCTACAATGAGCAGTTCTTC. V is TRBV5-1 and J is TRBJ2-1; 12 bases map to TRBD2. The CDR3 sequence is 15 residues long. CDR1 is SGHRS, CDR2 YFSETQ, per germline. After removal of 5 bases from V and 2 bases from J, the junction contained 2 bases not matched to a gene.

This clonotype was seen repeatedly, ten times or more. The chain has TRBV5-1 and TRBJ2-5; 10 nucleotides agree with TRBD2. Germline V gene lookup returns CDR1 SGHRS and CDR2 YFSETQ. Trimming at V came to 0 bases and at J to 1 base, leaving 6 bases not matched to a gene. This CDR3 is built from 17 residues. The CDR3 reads CASSLGLAGVLQETQYF. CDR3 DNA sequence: TGCGCCAGCAGCTTGGGCCTAGCGGGGGTCCTCCAAGAGACCCAGTACTTC.

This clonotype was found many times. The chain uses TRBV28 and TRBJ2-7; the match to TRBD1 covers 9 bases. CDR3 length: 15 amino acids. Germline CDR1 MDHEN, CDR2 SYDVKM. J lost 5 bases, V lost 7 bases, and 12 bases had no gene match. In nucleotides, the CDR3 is TGTGCCAGCACCTCTCCCCCCGGGACAGGGAACGAGCAGTACTTC. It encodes CASTSPPGTGNEQYF.

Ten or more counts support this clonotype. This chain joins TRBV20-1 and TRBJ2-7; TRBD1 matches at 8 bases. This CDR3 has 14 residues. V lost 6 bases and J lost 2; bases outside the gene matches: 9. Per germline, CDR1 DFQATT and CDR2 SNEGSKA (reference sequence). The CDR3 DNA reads TGCAGTGCCGTCCGGGACAGGCCGCCCTACGAGCAGTACTTC. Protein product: CSAVRDRPPYEQYF.

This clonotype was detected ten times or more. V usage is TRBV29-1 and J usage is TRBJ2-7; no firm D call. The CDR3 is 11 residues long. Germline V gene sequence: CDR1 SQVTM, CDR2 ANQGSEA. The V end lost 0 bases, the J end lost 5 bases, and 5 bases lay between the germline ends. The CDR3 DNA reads TGCAGCGTTGAAGAAGGTAACGAGCAGTACTTC. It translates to CSVEEGNEQYF.

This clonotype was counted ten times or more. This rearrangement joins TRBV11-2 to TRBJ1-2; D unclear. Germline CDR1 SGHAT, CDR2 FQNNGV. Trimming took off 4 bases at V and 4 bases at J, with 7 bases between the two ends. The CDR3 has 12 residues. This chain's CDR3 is CASSSDGYGYTF. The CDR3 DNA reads TGTGCCAGCAGCTCGGACGGCTATGGCTACACCTTC.

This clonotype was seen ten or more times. The DNA for the CDR3 is TGTGCCATCAGTGTAACAGGAAAAGAGACCCAGTACTTC. Translating it yields CAISVTGKETQYF. The V gene is TRBV10-3, the J gene TRBJ2-5; tentative D call: TRBD1 (5 bases). The germline CDR1 and CDR2 sequences are ENHRY and SYGVKD. CDR3 size: 13 residues. The V end lost 4 bases, the J end lost 3 bases, and 9 bases lay between the germline ends.

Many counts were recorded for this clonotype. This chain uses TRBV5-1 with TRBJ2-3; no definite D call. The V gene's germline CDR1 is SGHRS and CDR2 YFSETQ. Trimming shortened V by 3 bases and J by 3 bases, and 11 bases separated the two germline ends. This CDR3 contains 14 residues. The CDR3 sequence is CASSWSVGTDTQYF. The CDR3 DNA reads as TGCGCCAGCAGCTGGAGCGTCGGGACAGATACGCAGTATTTT.

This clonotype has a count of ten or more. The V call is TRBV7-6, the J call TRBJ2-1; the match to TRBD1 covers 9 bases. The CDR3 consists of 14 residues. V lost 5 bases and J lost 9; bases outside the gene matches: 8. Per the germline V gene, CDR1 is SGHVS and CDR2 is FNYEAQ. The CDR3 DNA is TGTGCCAGCAGCCTGGGACAGGGCTTGGCTGAGCAGTTCTTC. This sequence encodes CASSLGQGLAEQFF.

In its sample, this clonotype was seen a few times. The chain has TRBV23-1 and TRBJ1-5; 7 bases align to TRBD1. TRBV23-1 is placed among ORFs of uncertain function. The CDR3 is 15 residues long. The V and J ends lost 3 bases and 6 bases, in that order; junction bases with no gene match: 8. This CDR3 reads CASSQGGTAFQPQHF. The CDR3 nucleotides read TGCGCCAGCAGTCAGGGTGGGACAGCCTTTCAGCCCCAGCATTTT.

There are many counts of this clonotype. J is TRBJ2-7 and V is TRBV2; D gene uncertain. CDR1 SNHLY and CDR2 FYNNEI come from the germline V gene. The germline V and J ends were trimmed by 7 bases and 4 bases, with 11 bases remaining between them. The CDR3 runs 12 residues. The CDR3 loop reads CASTRHGYEQYF. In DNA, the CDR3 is TGTGCCAGCACCAGACACGGGTACGAGCAGTACTTC.

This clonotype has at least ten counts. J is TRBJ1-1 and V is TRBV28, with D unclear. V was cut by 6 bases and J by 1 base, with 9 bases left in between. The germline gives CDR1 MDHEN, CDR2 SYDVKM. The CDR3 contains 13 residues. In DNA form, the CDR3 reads TGTGCCAGCAGGTGGAAAGAGAACACTGAAGCTTTCTTT. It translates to CASRWKENTEAFF.

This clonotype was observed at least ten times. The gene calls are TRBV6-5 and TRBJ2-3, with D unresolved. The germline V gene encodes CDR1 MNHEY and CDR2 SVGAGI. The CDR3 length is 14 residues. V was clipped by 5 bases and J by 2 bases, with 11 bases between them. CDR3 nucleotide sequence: TGTGCCAGCAGTCCCTCGCAGGCCACAGATACGCAGTATTTT. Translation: CASSPSQATDTQYF.

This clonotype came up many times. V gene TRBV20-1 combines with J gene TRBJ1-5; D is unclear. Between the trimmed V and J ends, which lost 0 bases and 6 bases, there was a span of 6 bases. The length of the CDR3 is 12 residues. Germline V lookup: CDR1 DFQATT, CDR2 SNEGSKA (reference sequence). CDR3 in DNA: TGCAGTGCTAGAGATCGGGGTCAGCCCCAGCATTTT. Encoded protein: CSARDRGQPQHF.

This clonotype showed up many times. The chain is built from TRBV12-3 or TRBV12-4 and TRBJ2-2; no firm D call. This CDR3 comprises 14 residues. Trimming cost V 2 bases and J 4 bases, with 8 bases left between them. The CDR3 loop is CASSLTTATGELFF. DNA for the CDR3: TGTGCCAGCAGTTTAACTACAGCCACCGGGGAGCTGTTTTTT.

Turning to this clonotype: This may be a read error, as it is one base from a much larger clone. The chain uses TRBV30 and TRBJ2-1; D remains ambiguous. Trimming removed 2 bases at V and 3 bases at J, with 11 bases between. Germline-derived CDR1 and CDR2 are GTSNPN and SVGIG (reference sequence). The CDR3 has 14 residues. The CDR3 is CAWSRKLGYNEQFF. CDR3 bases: TGTGCCTGGAGTAGGAAGTTGGGCTACAATGAGCAGTTCTTC.

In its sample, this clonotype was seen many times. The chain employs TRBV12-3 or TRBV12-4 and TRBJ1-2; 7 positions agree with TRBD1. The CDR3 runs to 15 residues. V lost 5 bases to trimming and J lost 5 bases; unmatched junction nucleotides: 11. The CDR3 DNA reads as TGTGCCAGCAGTAAACAACTACAGGGGTGGTATGGCTACACCTTC. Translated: CASSKQLQGWYGYTF.

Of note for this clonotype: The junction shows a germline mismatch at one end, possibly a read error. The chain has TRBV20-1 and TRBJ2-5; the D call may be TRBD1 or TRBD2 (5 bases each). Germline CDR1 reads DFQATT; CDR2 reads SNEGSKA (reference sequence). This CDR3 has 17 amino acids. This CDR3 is CCAPRQPGRGTRETQYF. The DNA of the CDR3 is TGCTGTGCCCCCCGACAGCCGGGAAGGGGCACCCGAGAGACCCAGTACTTC.

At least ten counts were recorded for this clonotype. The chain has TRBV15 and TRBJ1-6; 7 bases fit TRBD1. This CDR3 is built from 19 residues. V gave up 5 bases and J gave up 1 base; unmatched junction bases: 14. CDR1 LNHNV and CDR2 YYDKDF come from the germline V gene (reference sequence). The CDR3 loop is CATSLKRKGAKSYNSPLHF. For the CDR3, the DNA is TGTGCCACCAGCCTTAAAAGGAAGGGGGCAAAATCCTATAATTCACCCCTCCACTTT. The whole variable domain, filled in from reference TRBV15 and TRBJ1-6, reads DAMVIQNPRYQVTQFGKPVTLSCSQTLNHNVMYWYQQKSSQAPKLLFHYYDKDFNNEADTPDNFQSRRPNTSFCFLDIRSPGLGDTAMYLCATSLKRKGAKSYNSPLHFGNGTRLTVT.

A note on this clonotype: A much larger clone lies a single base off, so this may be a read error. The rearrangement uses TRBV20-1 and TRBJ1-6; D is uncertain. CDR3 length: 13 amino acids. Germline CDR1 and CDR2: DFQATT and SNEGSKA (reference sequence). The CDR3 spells CSARKGYNSPLYF. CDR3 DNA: TGCAGTGCTAGAAAGGGCTATAATTCACCCCTCTACTTT.

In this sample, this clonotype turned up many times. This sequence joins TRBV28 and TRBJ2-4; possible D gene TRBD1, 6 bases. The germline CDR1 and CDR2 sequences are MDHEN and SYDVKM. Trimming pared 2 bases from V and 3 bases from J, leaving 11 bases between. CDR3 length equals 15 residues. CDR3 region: CASSLVGADKNIQYF. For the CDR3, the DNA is TGTGCCAGCAGTTTAGTGGGGGCTGACAAAAACATTCAGTACTTC.

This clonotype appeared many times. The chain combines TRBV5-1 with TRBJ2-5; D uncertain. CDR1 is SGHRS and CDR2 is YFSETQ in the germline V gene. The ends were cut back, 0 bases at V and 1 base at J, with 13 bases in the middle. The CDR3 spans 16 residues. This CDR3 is CASSLVPTNFQETQYF. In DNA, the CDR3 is TGCGCCAGCAGCTTGGTCCCGACAAATTTCCAAGAGACCCAGTACTTC.

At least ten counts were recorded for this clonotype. In nucleotides, the CDR3 is TGTGCCAGCACCCTCAGGGAGGGCACTGAAGCTTTCTTT. Amino acids: CASTLREGTEAFF. The V and J genes are TRBV12-3 or TRBV12-4 and TRBJ1-1; a possible D gene is TRBD1 (5 bases). V shed 7 bases and J shed 4 bases, with 13 bases lying between them. CDR3 size: 13 residues.

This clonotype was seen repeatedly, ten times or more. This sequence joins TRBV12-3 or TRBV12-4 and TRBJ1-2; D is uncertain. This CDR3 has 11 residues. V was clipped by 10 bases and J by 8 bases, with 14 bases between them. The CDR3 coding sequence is TGTGCCACCCTGACCATTGGCGGCTACACCTTC. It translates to CATLTIGGYTF.

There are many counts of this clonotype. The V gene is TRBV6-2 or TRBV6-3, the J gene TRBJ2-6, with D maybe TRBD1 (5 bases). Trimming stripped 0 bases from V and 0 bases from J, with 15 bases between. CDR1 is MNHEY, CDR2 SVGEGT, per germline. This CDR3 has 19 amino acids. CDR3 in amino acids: CASSYSKPGIISGANVLTF. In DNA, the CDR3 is TGTGCCAGCAGTTACTCGAAGCCAGGGATCATCTCTGGGGCCAACGTCCTGACTTTC.